These 29 T cell receptor beta chains share one sample of origin, sequenced in a study of T cell responses to AZD1222 COVID-19 vaccine. Assay: immunoSEQ multiplex PCR; the TCRdb copy retains only in-frame clones and omits some. The table lists some 100,000 clones, just under 90% of them singletons. The starting material was peripheral blood, obtained on day 0 of AZD1222 vaccination. The receptors here all came from an adult in good health.

This chain links TRBV6-6 with TRBJ2-2; perhaps TRBD2 as D (6 bases). Germline V gene data show CDR1 as MNHNY and CDR2 as SVGAGI (reference sequence). Trimming removed 7 bases at V and 7 bases at J, with 19 bases between. This CDR3 comprises 15 residues. CDR3 protein: CASILAGGGVGELFF. The CDR3 DNA follows: TGTGCCAGCATTTTAGCCGGGGGAGGAGTCGGGGAGCTGTTTTTT.

CDR3 sequence: CAISESGSGNTIYF. The CDR3 coding sequence is TGTGCCATCAGTGAATCGGGGTCTGGAAACACCATATATTTT. The chain is built from TRBV10-3 and TRBJ1-3; D gene unclear. The CDR3 spans 14 residues. CDR1 and CDR2 from the germline V gene are ENHRY and SYGVKD. The V end was cut by 3 bases, the J end by 1 base, with 7 bases between.

The chain joins TRBV19 to TRBJ1-2; TRBD1 agrees at 7 bases. The CDR3 sequence is 16 residues long. V shed 4 bases, J shed 4 bases, and the junction held 12 bases outside the gene matches. Germline V CDR1 and CDR2: LNHDA, SQIVND (reference sequence). CDR3 bases: TGTGCCAGTAGTACCACCGGGACAGCTCAGTTCTATGGCTACACCTTC. The encoded protein is CASSTTGTAQFYGYTF.

The V call is TRBV27, the J call TRBJ2-1; D may be TRBD1 or TRBD2 (6 bases each). The CDR3 loop spans 13 amino acids. Germline CDR1 and CDR2: MNHEY and SMNVEV (reference sequence). V dropped 5 bases and J dropped 13 bases, with 18 bases sitting between them. CDR3 sequence (DNA): TGTGCCAGCAGTCAAATGGACATCGGGGGCCAGTTCTTC. Amino acid sequence: CASSQMDIGGQFF.

This chain joins TRBV5-1 and TRBJ2-2, with D tentatively TRBD1 (6 bases). Trimming pared 4 bases from V and 2 bases from J, leaving 12 bases between. CDR1 and CDR2 from the germline V gene are SGHRS and YFSETQ. The CDR3 sequence is 15 residues long. The CDR3 here is CASSQRDTNTGELFF. DNA of the CDR3: TGCGCCAGCAGCCAAAGGGACACCAACACCGGGGAGCTGTTTTTT.

This chain links TRBV4-1 with TRBJ1-5; D is unresolved. CDR1 and CDR2 (germline): MGHRA, YSYEKL. Trimming cost V 2 bases and J 6 bases, with 14 bases left between them. This CDR3 comprises 15 residues. CDR3 sequence reads: CASSQQLQRIQPQHF. The CDR3 nucleotides read TGCGCCAGCAGCCAACAGTTACAGAGAATTCAGCCCCAGCATTTT.

J is TRBJ1-2 and V is TRBV13; 9 bases fit TRBD1. The ends lost 6 bases at V and 6 bases at J; junction bases unmatched: 11. Germline V gene lookup returns CDR1 PRHDT and CDR2 FYEKMQ (reference sequence). The CDR3 loop spans 15 amino acids. CDR3 bases: TGTGCCAGCAGATCCCCAGACAGGGGGAGTCATGGCTACACCTTC. As protein: CASRSPDRGSHGYTF.

The rearrangement joins TRBV3-1 (or the pseudogene TRBV3-2) to TRBJ1-1; D ambiguous. Germline CDR1 is LGHDT and CDR2 is YNNKEL (reference sequence). This CDR3 has 12 residues. V was cut by 1 base and J by 4 bases, with 4 bases left in between. This CDR3 reads CASSQGATEAFF. The CDR3 DNA follows: TGTGCCAGCAGCCAAGGGGCCACTGAAGCTTTCTTT.

V gene TRBV2 combines with J gene TRBJ1-2; D perhaps matches TRBD1 (6 bases). Looked up from germline, CDR1 is SNHLY and CDR2 is FYNNEI. The CDR3 has 16 amino acids. V dropped 4 bases and J dropped 2 bases, with 17 bases sitting between them. In DNA, the CDR3 is TGTGCCAGCAGTGGTCCGTTGGGGGGGGCGAACTATGGCTACACCTTC. It translates to CASSGPLGGANYGYTF.

This chain links TRBV18 with TRBJ2-4; D remains unclear. Trimming shortened V by 6 bases and J by 5 bases, and 11 bases separated the two germline ends. Looked up from germline, CDR1 is KGHSH and CDR2 is LQKENI. CDR3 length equals 13 residues. The CDR3 DNA follows: TGTGCCAGCTCGTTAACGGTACAAAACATTCAGTACTTC. Amino acids: CASSLTVQNIQYF.

The genes are TRBV27 and TRBJ2-2; D remains ambiguous. CDR1 MNHEY and CDR2 SMNVEV come from the germline V gene (reference sequence). Trimming removed 6 bases from V and 7 bases from J, with 12 bases in between. This CDR3 is 13 amino acids long. This CDR3 is CASRGDWGGELFF. The CDR3, as DNA: TGTGCCAGCAGAGGTGATTGGGGCGGGGAGCTGTTTTTT.

The chain has TRBV18 and TRBJ1-1; 8 bases line up with TRBD1. The V gene end was trimmed by 3 bases and the J gene end by 7 bases; junction bases not matched to a gene: 7. The germline CDR1 and CDR2 sequences are KGHSH and LQKENI. CDR3 length: 14 amino acids. The CDR3 is CASSPSGQAFEAFF. CDR3 nucleotides: TGTGCCAGCTCACCCTCGGGACAGGCTTTTGAAGCTTTCTTT.

The V and J genes are TRBV30 and TRBJ1-2; maybe TRBD1 (6 bases). V was cut by 3 bases and J by 3 bases, with 14 bases left in between. The CDR3 extends over 14 amino acids. Germline V lookup: CDR1 GTSNPN, CDR2 SVGIG (reference sequence). Written as DNA, the CDR3 is TGTGCCTGGAGATTACAGGGTATTGACTATGGCTACACCTTC. It is translated as CAWRLQGIDYGYTF.

J is TRBJ1-5 and V is TRBV3-1 (or the pseudogene TRBV3-2); D remains unclear. Trimming shortened V by 0 bases and J by 2 bases, and 17 bases separated the two germline ends. Per the germline V gene, CDR1 is LGHDT and CDR2 is YNNKEL (reference sequence). The CDR3 totals 18 residues. DNA of the CDR3: TGTGCCAGCAGCCAAGATACGTCTGGCCTTCGAGGCAATCAGCCCCAGCATTTT. This gives the protein CASSQDTSGLRGNQPQHF.

This clone was detected only once. This sequence joins TRBV15 and TRBJ1-5; D is unclear. Trimming shortened V by 1 base and J by 5 bases, and 18 bases separated the two germline ends. The CDR3 extends over 17 amino acids. Germline V lookup: CDR1 LNHNV, CDR2 YYDKDF (reference sequence). DNA for the CDR3: TGTGCCACCAGCAGAGCAGCCGGGCCCTCGGGCTATCAGCCCCAGCATTTT. Translation gives CATSRAAGPSGYQPQHF.

The chain uses TRBV12-3 or TRBV12-4 and TRBJ1-6; D perhaps matches TRBD1 (6 bases). The length of the CDR3 is 13 residues. V was cut by 5 bases and J by 4 bases, with 6 bases left in between. The CDR3: CASSTGYNSPLHF. The DNA of the CDR3 is TGTGCCAGCAGTACAGGGTATAATTCACCCCTCCACTTT.

The rearrangement joins TRBV7-9 to TRBJ2-7; tentative D call: TRBD1 (5 bases). The CDR3 consists of 12 residues. The germline V gene has CDR1 SEHNR and CDR2 FQNEAQ (reference sequence). Trimming cost V 5 bases and J 8 bases, with 13 bases left between them. The CDR3: CASSIKPGQQYF. The DNA of the CDR3 is TGTGCCAGCAGCATAAAACCAGGGCAGCAGTACTTC.

This clone was seen a single time. The chain uses TRBV2 and TRBJ1-6; 7 bases are a match to TRBD1. The germline gives CDR1 SNHLY, CDR2 FYNNEI. The CDR3 extends over 14 amino acids. Trimming cost V 6 bases and J 9 bases; bases outside gene matches: 8. The CDR3 region is CASSATGIRSPLHF. The CDR3 nucleotides are TGTGCCAGCAGCGCGACAGGGATACGTTCACCCCTCCACTTT.

The chain joins TRBV5-1 to TRBJ2-7, with D maybe TRBD1 (5 bases). V was clipped by 3 bases and J by 1 base, with 14 bases between them. CDR1 is SGHRS and CDR2 is YFSETQ in the germline V gene. CDR3 size: 15 residues. The CDR3 region has the DNA TGCGCCAGCAGCTATAACAGGTCCCCATCCTACGAGCAGTACTTC. Residues: CASSYNRSPSYEQYF.

As regards this clone: Other DNA sequences within the sample encode an identical CDR3. This chain joins TRBV5-1 and TRBJ2-3; no reliable D call. Germline V gene data show CDR1 as SGHRS and CDR2 as YFSETQ. The CDR3 is 13 residues long. Trimming took 0 bases from V and 0 from J, leaving 2 bases between them. CDR3: CASSLDSTDTQYF. CDR3 bases: TGCGCCAGCAGCTTGGACAGCACAGATACGCAGTATTTT.

The gene calls are TRBV7-8 and TRBJ2-5; TRBD2 matches at 7 bases. V was clipped by 4 bases and J by 0 bases; unmatched bases: 8. There are 16 residues in the CDR3. The germline gives CDR1 SGHVS, CDR2 FQNEAQ. In DNA form, the CDR3 reads TGTGCCAGCAGCTGGGGGGTGGGAGGGTACCAAGAGACCCAGTACTTC. It is translated as CASSWGVGGYQETQYF.

The V and J genes are TRBV5-1 and TRBJ1-6; D gene uncertain. Per germline, CDR1 SGHRS and CDR2 YFSETQ. Trimming cost V 0 bases and J 7 bases, with 11 bases left between them. The CDR3 has 15 amino acids. The CDR3, as DNA: TGCGCCAGCAGCTTGGCCCTGGGGAGGAATTCACCCCTCCACTTT. Translation gives CASSLALGRNSPLHF.

The rearrangement uses TRBV19 and TRBJ2-1; 7 bases agree with TRBD2. Germline V gene sequence: CDR1 LNHDA, CDR2 SQIVND (reference sequence). CDR3 size: 15 residues. With V trimmed by 4 bases and J by 6 bases, 9 bases remained unmatched. DNA of the CDR3: TGTGCCAGTAGTACTCAGAGCGGGGCCCTCAATGAGCAGTTCTTC. This encodes CASSTQSGALNEQFF.

The chain employs TRBV4-1 and TRBJ2-7; the D call may be TRBD1 or TRBD2 (6 bases each). V was trimmed by 5 bases and J by 7 bases, leaving 18 bases between them. The CDR3 is 14 residues long. Germline loops: CDR1 MGHRA, CDR2 YSYEKL. The CDR3 sequence: CASSAIGGAGEQYF. The CDR3 DNA is TGCGCCAGCAGCGCTATCGGGGGCGCAGGGGAGCAGTACTTC.

The chain joins TRBV4-1 to TRBJ2-3; 7 nucleotides agree with TRBD1. The germline V gene has CDR1 MGHRA and CDR2 YSYEKL. CDR3 length: 16 residues. V was pared by 4 bases and J by 0 bases, with 7 bases of the junction left unmatched. CDR3 amino acids: CASSLQGSGSTDTQYF. The CDR3 DNA reads TGCGCCAGCAGCCTACAGGGGTCAGGTAGCACAGATACGCAGTATTTT.

The count of this clone is one. The gene calls are TRBV5-1 and TRBJ2-5; no firm D call. Deletions cut 4 bases from V and 2 bases from J, with 12 bases between. Germline V CDR1 and CDR2: SGHRS, YFSETQ. The CDR3 totals 14 residues. The CDR3 coding sequence is TGCGCCAGCAGCGACGACAAGTGGCAAGAGACCCAGTACTTC. As protein: CASSDDKWQETQYF.

The chain carries TRBV29-1 and TRBJ2-5, with 9 bases matching TRBD2. The germline gives CDR1 SQVTM, CDR2 ANQGSEA. The CDR3 is made up of 12 amino acids. The CDR3 is CSCLAGQETQYF. CDR3 coding DNA: TGCAGTTGCCTAGCGGGACAAGAGACCCAGTACTTC. Combining the CDR3 with reference TRBV29-1 and TRBJ2-5 gives the whole variable domain SAVISQKPSRDICQRGTSLTIQCQVDSQVTMMFWYRQQPGQSLTLIATANQGSEATYESGFVIDKFPISRPNLTFSTLTVSNMSPEDSSIYLCSCLAGQETQYFGPGTRLLVL.

V and J are TRBV3-1 (or the pseudogene TRBV3-2) and TRBJ2-2; D is possibly TRBD2 (7 bases). Germline-derived CDR1 and CDR2 are LGHDT and YNNKEL (reference sequence). There are 17 residues in the CDR3. Trimming shortened V by 4 bases and J by 4 bases, and 19 bases separated the two germline ends. The CDR3 loop reads CASSRLLGGGVTGELFF. The CDR3 bases are TGTGCCAGCAGCCGCCTTCTAGGCGGGGGCGTCACCGGGGAGCTGTTTTTT.

The CDR3 loop is CASSQGANSGNTIYF. For the CDR3, the DNA is TGTGCCAGCTCCCAGGGGGCCAACTCTGGAAACACCATATATTTT. V is TRBV13 and J is TRBJ1-3; 8 nucleotides line up with TRBD1. The CDR3 is 15 amino acids. The V segment lost 8 bases and the J segment 0 bases; nucleotides outside the gene matches: 6. The germline gives CDR1 PRHDT, CDR2 FYEKMQ (reference sequence).